The 14 T cell receptor beta chains listed next were all sequenced from one sample in a study of cytomegalovirus exposure and HLA in healthy donors. A multiplex PCR was run with 60 Vbeta primers and 13 Jbeta primers. TCRdb's table, derived via immunoSEQ multiplex PCR, lists solely in-frame clones and lacks some. The sample includes around 180,000 clones, approximately 84% seen only once; the top ten take 4.8%. Material: PBMCs. Receptors originate from a girl aged 5 to 17 in good health and CMV-seropositive.

This chain joins TRBV11-2 and TRBJ1-1, with 8 bases that match TRBD1. CDR1 SGHAT and CDR2 FQNNGV come from the germline V gene. The CDR3 spans 16 residues. Trimming at V came to 4 bases and at J to 1 base, leaving 8 bases not matched to a gene. DNA for the CDR3: TGTGCCAGCAGCTCGTACAGGGGGAGCGCGAACACTGAAGCTTTCTTT. Its translation is CASSSYRGSANTEAFF.

This clone occurred a few times. The chain employs TRBV6-5 and TRBJ1-1; D is ambiguous. This CDR3 contains 14 residues. V gave up 5 bases and J gave up 1 base, with 11 bases separating them. Germline V gene lookup returns CDR1 MNHEY and CDR2 SVGAGI. Here the CDR3 reads CASSASPGNTEAFF. The CDR3 bases are TGTGCCAGCAGTGCCTCGCCAGGGAACACTGAAGCTTTCTTT.

The chain combines TRBV18 with TRBJ2-4; TRBD1 is a possible D gene (5 bases). The V and J ends lost 5 bases and 0 bases respectively, with 14 bases between them. The CDR3 length is 16 residues. Germline V gene data show CDR1 as KGHSH and CDR2 as LQKENI. The CDR3 sequence: CASSYDSPLAKNIQYF. In nucleotides, the CDR3 is TGTGCCAGCTCATATGACAGCCCCCTAGCCAAAAACATTCAGTACTTC.

This sequence joins TRBV4-2 and TRBJ1-3; D remains unclear. Per the germline V gene, CDR1 is LGHNA and CDR2 is YNFKEQ. This CDR3 spans 16 amino acids. With 6 bases removed from V and 0 bases from J, the gap between germline ends came to 15 bases. In nucleotides, the CDR3 is TGTGCCAGCAGGAGGGCTGGATCCGACTCTGGAAACACCATATATTTT. As protein: CASRRAGSDSGNTIYF.

In its sample, this clone was seen a few times. J is TRBJ1-2 and V is TRBV5-4; 8 bases are shared with TRBD1. Per the germline V gene, CDR1 is SGHNT and CDR2 is YYREEE (reference sequence). The CDR3 contains 14 residues. V shed 3 bases and J 4 bases; nucleotides not matched to a gene: 5. The CDR3 is CASSWGQESYGYTF. Here the CDR3 DNA reads TGTGCCAGCAGCTGGGGACAGGAGTCCTATGGCTACACCTTC.

The chain is built from TRBV7-3 and TRBJ2-2; 8 positions agree with TRBD1. Per the germline V gene, CDR1 is SGHTA and CDR2 is FQGTGA. Trimming removed 4 bases from V and 0 bases from J; junction bases left unmatched: 1. The CDR3 spans 15 residues. CDR3 region: CASSSDRANTGELFF. The CDR3 DNA follows: TGTGCCAGCAGCTCGGACAGGGCGAACACCGGGGAGCTGTTTTTT.

CDR3 DNA sequence: TGCGCCAGCAGTGAAGGACAGGGGACTGGAAACACCATATATTTT. Protein: CASSEGQGTGNTIYF. The gene calls are TRBV10-1 and TRBJ1-3; 9 nucleotides line up with TRBD1. The V segment lost 3 bases and the J segment 2 bases; nucleotides outside the gene matches: 2. CDR1 WNHNN and CDR2 SYGVQD come from the germline V gene (reference sequence). This CDR3 spans 15 amino acids.

This clone was observed a few times. Other DNA variants within this sample encode the same CDR3. V and J are TRBV9 and TRBJ2-3; D perhaps matches TRBD1 (5 bases). The germline V gene encodes CDR1 SGDLS and CDR2 YYNGEE. Trimming removed 0 bases from V and 3 bases from J, with 8 bases in between. CDR3 length equals 14 residues. In DNA, the CDR3 is TGTGCCAGCAGCGTAGTAGGGGCAACAGATACGCAGTATTTT. Amino acids: CASSVVGATDTQYF.

This clone has only one observation. This sequence joins TRBV4-2 and TRBJ2-3, with a tentative D call TRBD1 (6 bases). Trimming shortened V by 0 bases and J by 4 bases, and 14 bases separated the two germline ends. This CDR3 region has 16 residues. From germline, CDR1 is LGHNA and CDR2 YNFKEQ. The CDR3 DNA reads TGTGCCAGCAGCCAAGAGGGGGCTAGGAAGTCAGATACGCAGTATTTT. Its protein product is CASSQEGARKSDTQYF.

This rearrangement joins TRBV9 to TRBJ2-7; D may be TRBD1 (6 bases). Deletions cut 0 bases from V and 3 bases from J, with 10 bases between. Germline V gives CDR1 SGDLS, CDR2 YYNGEE. The length of the CDR3 is 14 residues. CDR3 residues: CASSVGTDNYEQYF. The DNA of the CDR3 is TGTGCCAGCAGCGTAGGGACAGATAACTACGAGCAGTACTTC.

This chain joins TRBV2 and TRBJ2-7; D gene ambiguous. Per the germline V gene, CDR1 is SNHLY and CDR2 is FYNNEI. V was cut by 7 bases and J by 6 bases, with 13 bases left in between. The CDR3 is made up of 12 amino acids. CDR3 in DNA: TGTGCCAGCACCCCTCGTTGGCTCGAGCAGTACTTC. Translating gives CASTPRWLEQYF.

The chain links TRBV7-9 to TRBJ1-2; the match to TRBD1 covers 7 bases. CDR1 SEHNR and CDR2 FQNEAQ come from the germline V gene (reference sequence). This CDR3 contains 15 residues. The J segment lost 3 bases and the V segment lost 5 bases, leaving 9 bases of the junction unmatched. CDR3 coding DNA: TGTGCCAGCAGCCCGCAATCCGGGACAGACTATGGCTACACCTTC. It is translated as CASSPQSGTDYGYTF.

This clone was recorded a few times. J is TRBJ2-3 and V is TRBV18; tentative D call: TRBD1 (6 bases). V dropped 4 bases and J dropped 2 bases, with 16 bases sitting between them. The CDR3 has 16 amino acids. CDR1 and CDR2 (germline): KGHSH, LQKENI. Written as DNA, the CDR3 is TGTGCCAGCTCACGCGGACAGTCAGAATACACAGATACGCAGTATTTT. It translates to CASSRGQSEYTDTQYF. Full variable domain (rest looked up from reference TRBV18 and TRBJ2-3): NAGVMQNPRHLVRRRGQEARLRCSPMKGHSHVYWYRQLPEEGLKFMVYLQKENIIDESGMPKERFSAEFPKEGPSILRIQQVVRGDSAAYFCASSRGQSEYTDTQYFGPGTRLTVL.

This sequence joins TRBV19 and TRBJ1-2; TRBD1 matches at 8 bases. The germline gives CDR1 LNHDA, CDR2 SQIVND (reference sequence). CDR3 size: 16 residues. The junction had 15 bases not matched to a gene; V was cut back by 4 bases and J by 8 bases. The CDR3 DNA reads as TGTGCCAGTAGTAGTCTGCCTGGACAGGGAGAATGGGGCTACACCTTC. It codes for CASSSLPGQGEWGYTF.